This TCR beta chain was identified during a study of blood T cells in healthy people across ages (dated by TCRdb to 2013 to 2016). A note on the overall study: Template switching captured roughly one uniquely barcoded TCR beta cDNA molecule per two T cells in model experiments. Age-related changes in TCR beta repertoire diversity were measured in the study by deep sequencing normalized with unique cDNA molecular identifiers. The donors were split into four age groups: young (average around 16 years), middle-aged (39), aged (over 55) and long-lived (roughly 86). To avoid experimental bias, donors of different ages were randomly spread across the sequencing lanes. For two donors (one aged 18 to 29 and one aged 80 or older), the study analyzed two additional independent replicas of 1 million unique cDNA reads from the same blood draw. The full study reports these points: As age increased, observed TCR beta diversity per million T cells dropped in a roughly linear way, and a significant reduction was already evident by age 40. Because donor CMV infection status was unknown, age-related changes in expanded clonotypes were potentially confounded. Total diversity estimates from one million sequenced T cells were considered lower bounds and underestimates. Because profiling used bulk unsorted PBMCs, naive and antigen-experienced compartments could not be compared conclusively. Observed TCR beta diversity correlated strongly with the percentage of naive T cells measured by flow cytometry. Compared with the aged group, the long-lived group had more naive CD4+ T cells, fewer expanded clones and increased TCR diversity, a pattern suggesting age selection.

Donors were 39 systemically healthy Caucasian individuals from Russia aged roughly 6 to 90 years. Each donor gave approximately 9.3 milliliters of peripheral blood, collected into EDTA-treated Vacutainer tubes. Ficoll-Paque density-gradient centrifugation was used to isolate PBMCs, with at least 6.5 million per sample. Total RNA was extracted from PBMCs with Trizol reagent, with at least 6 micrograms obtained per sample. For every donor, flow cytometry on a PBMC aliquot measured the percentage of naive CD45RAhigh/CD27high T cells. As regards this clonotype: This receptor's antigen is unknown. One base away there is no much larger clone; base qualities are not given.

Library prep was done by 5' RACE. The instrument was an Illumina HiSeq 2500. A second PCR of roughly 6 to 11 cycles was run with a J-beta primer mix and a sample-barcoded 5' primer. A template-switch 5' adaptor carrying 12 random nucleotides introduced a unique molecular identifier onto each TCR beta cDNA molecule. Each sample yielded at least 3 million CDR3-containing paired-end reads. The Mint cDNA synthesis kit, primed by a TRBC-specific oligonucleotide, was used to synthesize first-strand cDNA from all RNA. After uracil-DNA glycosylase treatment, a first 18-cycle PCR used universal primers M1SS and BC2_uni_R on all cDNA. In the authors' own workflow: For normalization, 1 million high-quality reads, each with a distinct molecular identifier, were randomly selected from each sample. Reads sharing molecular identifiers were discarded rather than binned into consensus sequences. MiTCR, run with a Q25 quality threshold and the strictest error-elimination algorithm, handled CDR3 identification, clonotype clustering and error correction. A nonparametric unseen species model with Euler transformation was used to estimate a lower bound on total TCR beta diversity. Through fastp at Q25 and MiXCR, TCRdb rebuilt clones from the public reads, retaining in-frame beta chains. Duplicate CDR3 protein sequences are folded into a single record with the most common DNA and genes. The authors' filters were not applied to this entry. Present in this sample are some 640,000 distinct CDR3 sequences, about 30% of which were seen just once. Approximately 14% of the sample belongs to the ten largest clones.

The source material was blood. This clonotype originated in a woman aged 80 or over in good health.

The CDR3: CATSRTQGALNTIYF. The bases are TGTGCCACCAGCAGAACACAGGGGGCCCTAAACACCATATATTTT. The rearrangement combines TRBV15 with TRBJ1-3; 9 of the junction bases match TRBD1. Inclusive of the bounding cysteine and phenylalanine, the CDR3 is 15 residues long. The sequence is cut down to CDR3 DNA, 45 bases in frame from base 1. For CDR1 and CDR2, the germline V gene (reference sequence) lists LNHNV and YYDKDF. V trim: 2 bases; J trim: 6 bases; unmatched bases: 5.